The 25 T cell receptor beta chains in this list originate from one sample, sequenced in a study of blood T cells in healthy people across ages. Sample-barcoded 5' priming and a J-beta primer mix drove a second PCR of roughly 7 to 11 cycles. MiXCR, run by TCRdb on the 5' RACE reads, gives a single entry per CDR3 protein. The data show roughly 800,000 distinct CDR3 sequences, with approximately 25% seen just once and under 4% held by the top ten. The sample also formed part of further work on T cells of mothers and their children.

The sequencing sample was made of blood. The origin of the receptors is a boy younger than 18 in good health.

This clonotype was seen more than once but under ten times. The V and J genes are TRBV25-1 and TRBJ1-1; no clear D. CDR3 length: 14 residues. The V end was cut by 1 base, the J end by 3 bases, with 9 bases between. Germline-derived CDR1 and CDR2 are MGHDK and SYGVNS. The CDR3 DNA sequence: TGTGCCAGCAGTGAATCAAAACGATACACTGAAGCTTTCTTT. It specifies CASSESKRYTEAFF. Full variable domain (rest looked up from reference TRBV25-1 and TRBJ1-1): EADIYQTPRYLVIGTGKKITLECSQTMGHDKMYWYQQDPGMELHLIHYSYGVNSTEKGDLSSESTVSRIRTEHFPLTLESARPSHTSQYLCASSESKRYTEAFFGQGTRLTVV.

The sample holds one count of this clonotype. At one of its ends the junction is not consistent with the germline gene, which may arise from a read error. The gene calls are TRBV6-1 and TRBJ2-7; 7 bases are a match to TRBD1. The CDR3 loop spans 17 amino acids. The germline CDR1 and CDR2 sequences are MNHNS and SASEGT. CDR3 sequence reads: CASSDPSRQGPSYEQYF. As DNA, the CDR3 is TGTGCCAGCAGCGACCCCTCGAGACAGGGTCCCTCCTACGAGCAATACTTC.

There are a few counts of this clonotype. The genes are TRBV3-1 and TRBJ2-5; 9 bases match TRBD2. The J segment lost 5 bases and the V segment lost 4 bases, leaving 5 bases of the junction unmatched. Germline CDR1 reads LGHDT; CDR2 reads YNNKEL (reference sequence). The CDR3 is 14 amino acids. Here the CDR3 DNA reads TGTGCCAGCAGCCCCCGCGGGAGGGCGGAGACCCAGTACTTC. Translation: CASSPRGRAETQYF.

Turning to this clonotype: The DNA is left out, because the CDR3 cannot be placed on it with certainty; the CDR3 is given as TCRdb lists it. V gene TRBV5-6 combines with J gene TRBJ2-1; no DNA check was done on the table's D call, TRBD2. CDR1 is SGHDT, CDR2 YYEEEE, per germline. Inclusive of both ends, the CDR3 amounts to 15 amino acids. CDR3 residues: CASSFGSGAYNEQFF.

About this clonotype: Here the CDR3 omits its conserved ending phenylalanine or tryptophan, so a read error is the likely source. The V call is TRBV27, the J call TRBJ1-6, with 9 bases identical to TRBD1. Germline V gene lookup returns CDR1 MNHEY and CDR2 SMNVEV (reference sequence). The CDR3 runs 16 residues. The junction had 6 bases not matched to a gene; V was cut back by 2 bases and J by 7 bases. The CDR3 DNA reads as TGTGCCAGCAGTTTAGCCGGGACAGGGTCAAATTCACCCCTCCACCTT. It specifies CASSLAGTGSNSPLHL.

V gene TRBV28 combines with J gene TRBJ2-5, with D unresolved. The J call is doubtful: the DNA matches TRBJ2-7 better. Germline V gene sequence: CDR1 MDHEN, CDR2 SYDVKM. This CDR3 spans 17 amino acids. CDR3 sequence (DNA): TGTGCCAGCAAAAAAACGACCAGGATCCTGGATGCCTACGAGCAGTACTTC. It is translated as CASKKTTRILDAYEQYF.

The chain employs TRBV4-3 and TRBJ2-3; maybe TRBD2 (5 bases). The CDR3 totals 18 residues. V was cut by 0 bases and J by 2 bases, with 18 bases left in between. Germline assignment: CDR1 LGHNA and CDR2 YSLEER. As DNA, the CDR3 is TGCGCCAGCAGCCAAGACTTGCGGGCCCTGGAATACACAGATACGCAGTATTTT. This codes for CASSQDLRALEYTDTQYF.

The V gene is TRBV3-1, the J gene TRBJ1-2; D is possibly TRBD1 (6 bases). The germline CDR1 and CDR2 sequences are LGHDT and YNNKEL (reference sequence). This CDR3 has 13 residues. V shed 4 bases and J shed 5 bases, with 11 bases lying between them. CDR3 DNA sequence: TGTGCCAGCAGCCGAGGGACAATATATGGCTACACCTTC. Protein product: CASSRGTIYGYTF.

The rearrangement links TRBV3-1 to TRBJ1-4; D not certain. V shed 6 bases and J shed 6 bases, with 11 bases lying between them. The CDR3 runs 13 residues. Germline assignment: CDR1 LGHDT and CDR2 YNNKEL (reference sequence). This chain's CDR3 is CASRAMGYEKLFF. The CDR3 bases are TGTGCCAGCAGGGCCATGGGGTATGAAAAACTGTTTTTT.

The chain carries TRBV12-3 or TRBV12-4 and TRBJ1-5, with unresolved D. The V gene lost 7 bases and the J gene lost 1 base, with 14 bases spanning the gap. The CDR3 length is 15 residues. The chain's CDR3 is CASTRGELSNQPQHF. CDR3 nucleotide sequence: TGTGCCAGCACCCGGGGAGAGTTGAGCAATCAGCCCCAGCATTTT.

J is TRBJ2-1 and V is TRBV15; the D gene is possibly TRBD2 (5 bases). Germline values: CDR1 LNHNV, CDR2 YYDKDF (reference sequence). The CDR3 is made up of 13 amino acids. The ends were cut back, 8 bases at V and 2 bases at J, with 10 bases in the middle. The CDR3 loop is CATEGLPYNEQFF. CDR3 coding DNA: TGTGCCACCGAGGGCCTCCCCTACAATGAGCAGTTCTTC. Looking up the rest from reference TRBV15 and TRBJ2-1 gives the full variable domain: DAMVIQNPRYQVTQFGKPVTLSCSQTLNHNVMYWYQQKSSQAPKLLFHYYDKDFNNEADTPDNFQSRRPNTSFCFLDIRSPGLGDTAMYLCATEGLPYNEQFFGPGTRLTVL.

With respect to this clonotype: This may come from a read error, since a much larger clone is one base off. The rearrangement uses TRBV28 and TRBJ2-5, with 11 bases lining up with TRBD2. This CDR3 is 14 amino acids long. Germline V CDR1 and CDR2: MDHEN, SYDVKM. The CDR3 region is CASLGTSGQETQHF. As DNA, the CDR3 is TGTGCCAGCCTCGGGACTAGCGGACAAGAGACCCAGCACTTC. Full variable domain (outside the CDR3, taken from reference TRBV28 and TRBJ2-5): DVKVTQSSRYLVKRTGEKVFLECVQDMDHENMFWYRQDPGLGLRLIYFSYDVKMKEKGDIPEGYSVSREKKERFSLILESASTNQTSMYLCASLGTSGQETQHFGPGTRLLVL.

V and J are TRBV11-2 and TRBJ2-3; either TRBD1 or TRBD2 may fit D (6 bases each). The CDR3 covers 15 residues. V was shortened by 5 bases and J by 4 bases, with 16 bases between the two germline ends. Per the germline V gene, CDR1 is SGHAT and CDR2 is FQNNGV. The CDR3 DNA reads TGTGCCAGCAGCGCCAACGTCGGGGGCCCAGATACGCAGTATTTT. Translating it yields CASSANVGGPDTQYF.

The V call is TRBV7-9, the J call TRBJ2-7; tentatively, D is TRBD2 (6 bases). The CDR3 covers 14 residues. Germline V CDR1 and CDR2: SEHNR, FQNEAQ (reference sequence). Trimming pared 5 bases from V and 5 bases from J, leaving 16 bases between. The CDR3 DNA reads TGTGCCAGCAGCGTCCTACCGGGAGTCAACGAGCAGTACTTC. Residues: CASSVLPGVNEQYF. The full variable domain, with the rest looked up from reference TRBV7-9 and TRBJ2-7, is DTGVSQNPRHKITKRGQNVTFRCDPISEHNRLYWYRQTLGQGPEFLTYFQNEAQLEKSRLLSDRFSAERPKGSFSTLEIQRTEQGDSAMYLCASSVLPGVNEQYFGPGTRLTVT.

V usage is TRBV12-3 or TRBV12-4 and J usage is TRBJ2-1, with a weak D call TRBD2 (7 bases). The CDR3 is 18 amino acids. V was shortened by 0 bases and J by 1 base, with 16 bases between the two germline ends. The DNA for the CDR3 is TGTGCCAGCAGTTTAGCGCGGGGGCAGAAAAGTTCCTACAATGAGCAGTTCTTC. Translation gives CASSLARGQKSSYNEQFF.

The chain has TRBV6-5 and TRBJ1-2, with a tentative D call TRBD1 (5 bases). Germline values: CDR1 MNHEY, CDR2 SVGAGI. Trimming stripped 0 bases from V and 7 bases from J, with 15 bases between. The CDR3 contains 15 residues. As DNA, the CDR3 is TGTGCCAGCAGTTACTCCGGGGACTTGTTAGCTGGCTACACCTTC. Residues: CASSYSGDLLAGYTF.

This clonotype was found a few times. The chain combines TRBV20-1 with TRBJ2-7; 8 bases map to TRBD2. With V trimmed by 3 bases and J by 3 bases, 4 bases remained unmatched. CDR1 and CDR2 from the germline V gene are DFQATT and SNEGSKA (reference sequence). This CDR3 comprises 13 residues. In DNA, the CDR3 is TGCAGTGCTAGGGTAGCGGGGCGCTACGAGCAGTACTTC. Translation: CSARVAGRYEQYF.

This clonotype has a single count. The CDR3 region has the DNA TGCAGCGTTGAGTACCTTAGCGGGAGGGCCGGTGTAGAGACCCAGTACTTC. Its protein product is CSVEYLSGRAGVETQYF. The rearrangement joins TRBV29-1 to TRBJ2-5, with TRBD2 matching 11 bases. J was trimmed by 4 bases and V by 3 bases; bases with no gene match: 13. Germline assignment: CDR1 SQVTM and CDR2 ANQGSEA. This CDR3 region has 17 residues. The full variable domain, completed using reference TRBV29-1 and TRBJ2-5, is SAVISQKPSRDICQRGTSLTIQCQVDSQVTMMFWYRQQPGQSLTLIATANQGSEATYESGFVIDKFPISRPNLTFSTLTVSNMSPEDSSIYLCSVEYLSGRAGVETQYFGPGTRLLVL.

The J gene is TRBJ2-3, the V gene TRBV4-1; 11 bases are a match to TRBD2. The CDR3 is made up of 19 amino acids. The V gene end was trimmed by 2 bases and the J gene end by 2 bases; junction bases not matched to a gene: 12. In germline, CDR1 is MGHRA, CDR2 YSYEKL. The CDR3, as DNA: TGCGCCAGCAGCCAAAAAGAAGCGGGACTAGCGGCCCCCACAGATACGCAGTATTTT. Residues: CASSQKEAGLAAPTDTQYF.

The chain is built from TRBV15 and TRBJ2-5; 13 positions agree with TRBD2. The J call may be wrong; the DNA end is better matched by TRBJ2-7. This CDR3 spans 17 amino acids. Germline V gives CDR1 LNHNV, CDR2 YYDKDF (reference sequence). This CDR3 is CATSRTWGLAGTYEQYF. DNA for the CDR3: TGTGCCACCAGCAGAACATGGGGACTAGCGGGAACCTACGAGCAGTACTTC.

In this sample, this clonotype turned up many times. The V gene is TRBV27, the J gene TRBJ2-6, with D uncertain. V was trimmed by 4 bases and J by 0 bases, leaving 13 bases between them. The germline CDR1 and CDR2 sequences are MNHEY and SMNVEV (reference sequence). The CDR3 consists of 17 residues. In DNA form, the CDR3 reads TGTGCCAGCAGTTCTAAAACAGCCACCTCTGGGGCCAACGTCCTGACTTTC. The encoded protein is CASSSKTATSGANVLTF.

In this sample, this clonotype turned up a few times. The rearrangement uses TRBV28 and TRBJ2-5; a weak D match, TRBD1 (5 bases). The J call may be faulty, since TRBJ2-1 better matches the DNA end. Germline V lookup: CDR1 MDHEN, CDR2 SYDVKM. This CDR3 contains 14 residues. The CDR3 protein is CASNSAGKLSVQFF. The CDR3, as DNA: TGTGCCAGCAATTCTGCAGGGAAACTCTCGGTTCAGTTCTTC.

This chain links TRBV7-2 with TRBJ2-2; 7 positions agree with TRBD1. V trimming: 4 bases; J trimming: 4 bases; junction bases outside the gene matches: 3. CDR1 is SGHTA, CDR2 FQGNSA, per germline. The CDR3 is made up of 14 amino acids. The CDR3 reads CASSWGQSTGELFF. In DNA form, the CDR3 reads TGTGCCAGCAGCTGGGGACAGAGCACCGGGGAGCTGTTTTTT.

The chain has TRBV7-9 and TRBJ2-5, with TRBD1 matching 7 bases. This CDR3 comprises 13 residues. Germline CDR1 reads SEHNR; CDR2 reads FQNEAQ (reference sequence). J lost 5 bases, V lost 2 bases, and 2 bases had no gene match. CDR3 coding DNA: TGTGCCAGCAGCTTAATGGACAGGGAGACCCAGTACTTC. It encodes CASSLMDRETQYF. Full variable domain (remainder filled in from reference TRBV7-9 and TRBJ2-5): DTGVSQNPRHKITKRGQNVTFRCDPISEHNRLYWYRQTLGQGPEFLTYFQNEAQLEKSRLLSDRFSAERPKGSFSTLEIQRTEQGDSAMYLCASSLMDRETQYFGPGTRLLVL.

This clonotype turned up a few times. This chain uses TRBV7-2 with TRBJ2-5; 14 nucleotides match TRBD2. The CDR3 has 15 residues. Germline-derived CDR1 and CDR2 are SGHTA and FQGNSA. V lost 6 bases and J lost 5; bases outside the gene matches: 5. The CDR3 coding sequence is TGTGCCAGCAGACGACTAGCGGGAGGGCCGGAGACCCAGTACTTC. Amino acid sequence: CASRRLAGGPETQYF.